These T cell receptor beta chains were read from a single sample in a study of OX40 agonist ivuxolimab in advanced cancers. The method was immunoSEQ multiplex PCR; TCRdb's version includes in-frame clones alone and lacks a portion of them. In the table there are some 66,000 clones, about 85% of which are singletons. This specimen consisted of CD4+ or CD8+ T cells sorted from blood, obtained in a trial of the OX40 agonist ivuxolimab. These receptors all stem from an adult with an advanced solid tumor such as melanoma, head and neck, liver or kidney cancer. Each CDR3 is given with its conserved first and last residue. The D gene is left open where the match is weak. Only some rows state a clone size, as once, few, many or a class for expanded clones.

d_call,v_call,cdr3_length,clone_size,cdr3_aa
.,TRBV4-2,15,.,CASSQDPGSNTEAFF
.,TRBV30,13,.,CAWTGNQDSPLHF
.,TRBV19,14,.,CASSIGGAGGEQYF
.,TRBV10-3,16,few,CAISEGLGIGTDTQYF
TRBD2,TRBV18,16,.,CASSPLLAGNTGELFF
.,TRBV5-1,16,.,CASSLAPAGQGTEAFF
.,TRBV11-2,15,.,CASSSIRENSYEQYF
TRBD1,TRBV5-4,14,once,CASSLPGQFYEQYF
.,TRBV6-1,12,.,CASQEIYQPQHF
TRBD2,TRBV5-1,14,.,CASSSGGGADTQYF
TRBD2,TRBV10-1,13,.,CASSLAGTYEQYF
.,TRBV6-6,15,.,CASSYSTTVYNEQFF
.,TRBV2,13,.,CASSETQWESRYF
.,TRBV18,12,few,CASSPRVDEQYF
.,TRBV21-1,15,.,CASSKECRGRQPQHF
.,TRBV10-1,14,.,CASSESANTDTQYF
.,TRBV28,13,.,CASSLGVSYEQYF
.,TRBV19,14,.,CASSIYRDGAEAFF
.,TRBV6-6,13,.,CASRSAGSYEQYF
.,TRBV5-1,14,.,CASSPTGGNQPQHF
.,TRBV6-5,14,.,CASSSQAGIYEQYF
.,TRBV5-8,11,.,CASSPREKLFF
TRBD1,TRBV30,14,.,CAWSWTGANYGYTF
TRBD2,TRBV9,15,.,CASSPRGSGTDTQYF
TRBD2,TRBV9,15,.,CASSPRPAGVYEQYF
.,TRBV6-5,15,.,CASSYDWRLNTEAFF
TRBD1,TRBV5-4,15,.,CASSFKGARQNEQFF
.,TRBV5-8,15,.,CASSFAAGVNQPQHF
TRBD2,TRBV16,17,.,CASSLSLASGTYNEQFF
.,TRBV13,17,.,CASSLGGGVGGGYGYTF
TRBD1,TRBV5-1,15,.,CASSLGGTGYNEQFF
TRBD2,TRBV5-1,16,.,CASSPGASGNLETQYF
.,TRBV6-5,15,.,CASSYSQYSNQPQHF
.,TRBV5-1,13,.,CASSLAPGTEAFF
TRBD2,TRBV14,17,once,CASSQEPSGSTYNEQFF
TRBD1,TRBV11-2,15,.,CASRPWTGGIEKLFF
TRBD2,TRBV9,17,.,CASSVGGTRFSTDTQYF
TRBD1,TRBV28,12,.,CASGPRGDEAFF
.,TRBV7-2,14,.,CASSSRLRQETQYF
.,TRBV7-2,16,.,CASNQPRPTGGETQYF
.,TRBV7-8,16,.,CASSPRAGDTNYGYTF
TRBD1,TRBV5-1,14,once,CASSFGTEYYGYTF
TRBD1,TRBV7-9,15,.,CASSLGEGANTEAFF
.,TRBV6-5,15,.,CASSSPIEGNYGYTF
.,TRBV7-9,15,.,CASSPGTGYQETQYF